Listed below are T cell receptor beta chains from one sample, sequenced in a study of shared clonotypes between healthy human individuals. Profiled with immunoSEQ multiplex PCR; TCRdb holds only in-frame clones, not every one. This sample has millions of clones, with approximately 94% found just once. The material sequenced was naive CD8+ T cells from PBMCs. All receptors come from a man between 18 and 29 years old in good health. Some clones in this sample may be carry-over from other donors' samples. CDR3s include the opening cysteine and the closing phenylalanine or tryptophan. The D gene is left open where the match is weak. Clone size is stated in some rows and not others, as once, few, many or a class when expanded.

D	length	V	J	size	CDR3	DNA
TRBD1	15	TRBV28	TRBJ1-1	NA	CASRDMTGGNTEAFF	TGTGCCAGCAGGGATATGACAGGGGGAAACACTGAAGCTTTCTTT
TRBD1	15	TRBV6-5	TRBJ2-2	NA	CASSPGQGNTGELFF	TGTGCCAGCAGCCCTGGACAGGGGAACACCGGGGAGCTGTTTTTT
NA	14	TRBV28	TRBJ2-7	NA	CASSPGQGYDEQYF	TGTGCCAGCAGCCCTGGGCAGGGGTATGACGAGCAGTACTTC
TRBD2	19	TRBV7-7	TRBJ2-3	NA	CASSSERLAGDYSTDTQYF	TGTGCCAGCAGCTCGGAAAGACTAGCGGGAGATTATAGCACAGATACGCAGTATTTT
TRBD2	16	TRBV27	TRBJ2-7	NA	CASRWSSGISLAEQYF	TGTGCCAGCAGATGGAGTAGCGGGATTTCCCTTGCCGAGCAGTACTTC
NA	13	TRBV7-9	TRBJ2-2	few	CASSQGRGGELFF	TGTGCCAGCAGTCAGGGGCGCGGCGGGGAGCTGTTTTTT
TRBD1	17	TRBV28	TRBJ1-3	once	CASSFGQGSFSGNTIYF	TGTGCCAGCAGTTTTGGACAGGGTAGCTTCTCTGGAAACACCATATATTTT
TRBD2	18	TRBV7-8	TRBJ2-1	NA	CASNSGLAGADLYNEQFF	TGTGCCAGCAACTCAGGACTAGCGGGAGCCGACCTATACAATGAGCAGTTCTTC
NA	16	TRBV28	TRBJ1-4	NA	CASSPKVVQGSEKLFF	TGTGCCAGCAGTCCCAAAGTGGTCCAGGGGAGTGAAAAACTGTTTTTT
TRBD1	14	TRBV5-5	TRBJ1-1	NA	CASSSGQFDPEAFF	TGTGCCAGCAGCTCGGGACAGTTTGACCCTGAAGCTTTCTTT
TRBD1	16	TRBV28	TRBJ2-7	NA	CASSSAGTGVRDEQYF	TGTGCCAGCAGTTCAGCCGGGACAGGGGTTAGGGACGAGCAGTACTTC
TRBD2	15	TRBV27	TRBJ2-1	NA	CASSRGPSGYNEQFF	TGTGCCAGCAGCCGTGGCCCTAGCGGCTACAATGAGCAGTTCTTC
NA	13	TRBV4-1	TRBJ2-1	NA	CASSQVGPNEQFF	TGCGCCAGCAGCCAAGTTGGGCCAAATGAGCAGTTCTTC
TRBD2	17	TRBV27	TRBJ2-7	NA	CASSPYGPAGEGYEQYF	TGTGCCAGCAGTCCTTATGGGCCCGCGGGAGAAGGCTACGAGCAGTACTTC
NA	15	TRBV27	TRBJ1-5	NA	CASSFRGWVGQPQHF	TGTGCCAGCAGTTTTAGAGGGTGGGTCGGCCAGCCCCAGCATTTT
TRBD2	14	TRBV5-6	TRBJ2-1	once	CASSLTSGENEQFF	TGTGCCAGCAGTCTCACTAGCGGTGAAAATGAGCAGTTCTTC
TRBD1	16	TRBV5-1	TRBJ2-1	NA	CASSQGTGGSYNEQFF	TGCGCCAGCAGCCAAGGGACAGGGGGCTCCTACAATGAGCAGTTCTTC
NA	17	TRBV4-1	TRBJ1-1	NA	CASSQDRTFGEADEAFF	TGCGCCAGCAGCCAAGACCGTACCTTTGGGGAAGCGGATGAGGCTTTCTTT
TRBD1	14	TRBV7-9	TRBJ2-7	once	CASSPTGQGYEQYF	TGTGCCAGCAGCCCGACGGGACAGGGATACGAGCAGTACTTC
TRBD2	17	TRBV27	TRBJ2-1	NA	CASIPAIAGGIYNEQFF	TGTGCCAGCATCCCAGCTATAGCGGGAGGGATATACAATGAGCAGTTCTTC
NA	14	TRBV7-9	TRBJ1-2	NA	CASSPAGAGYGYAF	TGTGCCAGCAGCCCCGCGGGGGCGGGCTATGGCTACGCCTTC
NA	15	TRBV7-2	TRBJ2-7	NA	CASSSWGPPDGEQYF	TGTGCCAGCAGCTCCTGGGGGCCCCCTGATGGTGAGCAGTACTTC
NA	14	TRBV28	TRBJ1-5	NA	CASQTREGNQPQHF	TGTGCCAGCCAAACCAGGGAAGGCAATCAGCCCCAGCATTTT
TRBD2	14	TRBV9	TRBJ2-1	once	CASSWTSGSNEQFF	TGTGCCAGCAGCTGGACTAGCGGGAGCAATGAGCAGTTCTTC
NA	14	TRBV5-6	TRBJ1-5	NA	CASSFQGGNQPQHF	TGTGCCAGCAGCTTCCAGGGAGGCAATCAGCCCCAGCATTTT
TRBD2	18	TRBV2	TRBJ2-7	NA	CASSVPRLAGGRSYEQYF	TGTGCCAGCAGTGTCCCCCGTCTAGCGGGAGGGCGTTCCTACGAGCAGTACTTC
NA	16	TRBV28	TRBJ1-1	NA	CASSLFGISKNTEAFF	TGTGCCAGCAGTTTATTCGGGATATCGAAGAACACTGAAGCTTTCTTT
TRBD2	15	TRBV5-6	TRBJ2-7	NA	CASSLGSSGRNEQYF	TGTGCCAGCAGCTTGGGAAGTAGCGGGAGGAACGAGCAGTACTTC
NA	13	TRBV6-1	TRBJ1-1	NA	CASKGRGFTEAFF	TGTGCCAGCAAGGGGAGGGGGTTCACTGAAGCTTTCTTT
NA	12	TRBV6-5	TRBJ2-7	NA	CASSPGIGEQYF	TGTGCCAGCAGCCCCGGCATAGGCGAGCAGTACTTC
NA	14	TRBV28	TRBJ2-7	NA	CASTRLRDPYEQYF	TGTGCCAGCACCCGCCTCCGGGATCCCTACGAGCAGTACTTC
NA	12	TRBV7-9	TRBJ2-2	NA	CASNEGTGELFF	TGTGCCAGCAACGAGGGCACCGGGGAGCTGTTTTTT
NA	14	TRBV29-1	TRBJ1-2	NA	CSVDAGLPNYGYTF	TGCAGCGTTGACGCAGGGCTCCCTAACTATGGCTACACCTTC
NA	12	TRBV2	TRBJ2-7	few	CASRGSSYEQYF	TGTGCCAGCAGAGGGTCCTCGTACGAGCAGTACTTC
TRBD1	16	TRBV27	TRBJ1-5	NA	CASSSRQGAWDQPQHF	TGTGCCAGCAGTTCCCGACAGGGGGCTTGGGATCAGCCCCAGCATTTT
TRBD1	12	TRBV10-3	TRBJ2-7	once	CAIRQGAYEQYF	TGTGCCATCAGGCAGGGGGCTTACGAGCAGTACTTC
NA	15	TRBV10-2	TRBJ1-1	NA	CASRDTGNPNTEAFF	TGCGCCAGCAGAGATACAGGGAATCCGAACACTGAAGCTTTCTTT
TRBD1	14	TRBV7-8	TRBJ2-7	few	CASSPGTGDYEQYF	TGTGCCAGCAGCCCCGGGACAGGGGACTACGAGCAGTACTTC
NA	13	TRBV5-4	TRBJ1-1	NA	CASSGGLDGGTFF	TGTGCCAGCAGCGGGGGATTGGACGGCGGAACTTTCTTT
TRBD1	17	TRBV7-3	TRBJ2-1	once	CASSLISGTGDYNEQFF	TGTGCCAGCAGCTTAATAAGTGGTACAGGGGACTACAATGAGCAGTTCTTC
TRBD2	16	TRBV7-2	TRBJ2-7	once	CASSRRSGRILGEQYF	TGTGCCAGCAGCCGAAGGAGCGGGAGGATTCTCGGCGAGCAGTACTTC
TRBD1	14	TRBV27	TRBJ1-5	NA	CASSLGGGDQPQHF	TGTGCCAGCAGTTTAGGAGGGGGCGACCAGCCCCAGCATTTT
NA	11	TRBV10-2	TRBJ1-3	once	CASSPGNTIYF	TGCGCCAGCAGCCCCGGAAACACCATATATTTT
NA	14	TRBV27	TRBJ2-2	NA	CASSFGGGGGELFF	TGTGCCAGCAGTTTTGGAGGGGGAGGCGGGGAGCTGTTTTTT
NA	21	TRBV2	TRBJ2-7	NA	CASSSLGSRGSSLGGFYEQYF	TGTGCCAGCAGTTCCCTTGGGTCCAGGGGGTCGTCCCTGGGGGGCTTCTACGAGCAGTACTTC
NA	11	TRBV20-1	TRBJ2-1	NA	CSASWGNEQFF	TGCAGTGCTAGTTGGGGCAATGAGCAGTTCTTC
TRBD1	17	TRBV27	TRBJ2-1	NA	CASSFPGTESSYNEQFF	TGTGCCAGCAGTTTCCCCGGGACAGAGAGCTCCTACAATGAGCAGTTCTTC
NA	16	TRBV5-1	TRBJ2-1	NA	CASSLVYRDSNNEQFF	TGCGCCAGCAGCTTGGTTTATAGGGACTCTAACAATGAGCAGTTCTTC
NA	11	TRBV28	TRBJ2-7	NA	CASSSGVEQYF	TGTGCCAGCAGTTCCGGCGTCGAGCAGTACTTC